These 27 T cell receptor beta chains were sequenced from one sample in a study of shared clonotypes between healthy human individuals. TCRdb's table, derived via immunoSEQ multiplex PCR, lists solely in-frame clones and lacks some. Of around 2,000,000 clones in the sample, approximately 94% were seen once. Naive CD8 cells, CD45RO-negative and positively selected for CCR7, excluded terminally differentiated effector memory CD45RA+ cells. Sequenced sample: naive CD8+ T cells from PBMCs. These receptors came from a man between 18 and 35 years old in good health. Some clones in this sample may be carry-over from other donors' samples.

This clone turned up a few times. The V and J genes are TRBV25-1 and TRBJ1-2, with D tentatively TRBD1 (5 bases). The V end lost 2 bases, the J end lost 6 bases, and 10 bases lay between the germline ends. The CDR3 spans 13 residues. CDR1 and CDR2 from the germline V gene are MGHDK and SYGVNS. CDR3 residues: CASSERGLNGYTF. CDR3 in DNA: TGTGCCAGCAGTGAAAGGGGCCTCAATGGCTACACCTTC.

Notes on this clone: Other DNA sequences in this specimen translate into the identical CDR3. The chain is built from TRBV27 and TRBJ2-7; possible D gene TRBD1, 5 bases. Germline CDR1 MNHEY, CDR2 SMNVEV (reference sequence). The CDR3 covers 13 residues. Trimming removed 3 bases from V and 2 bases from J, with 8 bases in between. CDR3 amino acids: CASSFMGPYEQYF. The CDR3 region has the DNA TGTGCCAGCAGTTTTATGGGGCCCTACGAGCAGTACTTC.

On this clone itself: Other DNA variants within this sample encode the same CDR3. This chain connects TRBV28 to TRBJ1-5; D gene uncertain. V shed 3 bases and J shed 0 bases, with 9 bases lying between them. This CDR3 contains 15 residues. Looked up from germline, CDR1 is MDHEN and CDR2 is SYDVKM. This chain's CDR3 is CASSLRTYSNQPQHF. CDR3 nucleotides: TGTGCCAGCAGTTTGAGAACGTATAGCAATCAGCCCCAGCATTTT.

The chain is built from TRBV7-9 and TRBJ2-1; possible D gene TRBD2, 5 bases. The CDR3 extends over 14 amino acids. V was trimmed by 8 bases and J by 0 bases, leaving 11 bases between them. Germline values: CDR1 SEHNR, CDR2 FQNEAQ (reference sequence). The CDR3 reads CASLAQSSYNEQFF. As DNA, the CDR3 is TGTGCCAGCCTAGCACAGAGCTCCTACAATGAGCAGTTCTTC.

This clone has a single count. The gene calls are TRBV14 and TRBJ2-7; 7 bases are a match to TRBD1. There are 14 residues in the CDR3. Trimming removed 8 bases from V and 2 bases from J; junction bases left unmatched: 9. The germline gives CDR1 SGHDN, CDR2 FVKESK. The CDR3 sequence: CASAIGQVTYEQYF. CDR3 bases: TGTGCCAGCGCAATTGGACAGGTTACCTACGAGCAGTACTTC.

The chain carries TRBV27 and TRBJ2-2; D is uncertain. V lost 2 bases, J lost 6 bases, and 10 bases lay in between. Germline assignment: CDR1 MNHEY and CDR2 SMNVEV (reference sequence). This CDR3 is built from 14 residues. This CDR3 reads CASSLDWGSGELFF. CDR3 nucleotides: TGTGCCAGCAGTTTAGATTGGGGTTCCGGGGAGCTGTTTTTT.

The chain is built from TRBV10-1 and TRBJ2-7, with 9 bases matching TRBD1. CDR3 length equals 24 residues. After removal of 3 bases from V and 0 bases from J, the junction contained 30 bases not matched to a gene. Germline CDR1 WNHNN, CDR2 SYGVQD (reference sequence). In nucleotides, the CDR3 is TGCGCCAGCAGTGAATCTAGGACGCCTTTTCCGGGACAGGGACCTTCGTTCAGCTCCTACGAGCAGTACTTC. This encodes CASSESRTPFPGQGPSFSSYEQYF.

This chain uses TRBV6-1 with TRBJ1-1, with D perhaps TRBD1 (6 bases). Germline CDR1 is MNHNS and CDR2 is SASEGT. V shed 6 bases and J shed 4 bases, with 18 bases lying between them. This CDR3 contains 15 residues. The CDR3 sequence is CASSPGRGTFTEAFF. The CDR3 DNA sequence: TGTGCCAGCAGCCCCGGAAGGGGGACCTTCACTGAAGCTTTCTTT.

CDR3 sequence (DNA): TGTGCCAGCAGCTTACAGGGTACTATATTTGAAAAACTGTTTTTT. Translation: CASSLQGTIFEKLFF. The chain carries TRBV5-8 and TRBJ1-4, with D possibly being TRBD1 (6 bases). The CDR3 has 15 amino acids. V was shortened by 2 bases and J by 7 bases, with 15 bases between the two germline ends. The germline V gene encodes CDR1 SGHTS and CDR2 YDEGEE.

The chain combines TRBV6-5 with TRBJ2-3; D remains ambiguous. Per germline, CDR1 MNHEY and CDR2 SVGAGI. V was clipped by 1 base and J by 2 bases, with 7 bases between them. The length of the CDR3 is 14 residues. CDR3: CASSYLGATDTQYF. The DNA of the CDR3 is TGTGCCAGCAGTTACTTAGGCGCCACAGATACGCAGTATTTT.

CDR3 DNA sequence: TGCGCCAGCAGCCAAGATTCCATCCTAAACACCGGGGAGCTGTTTTTT. It translates to CASSQDSILNTGELFF. This chain joins TRBV4-1 and TRBJ2-2; D gene uncertain. Germline-derived CDR1 and CDR2 are MGHRA and YSYEKL. The CDR3 spans 16 residues. The V end was cut by 0 bases, the J end by 2 bases, with 10 bases between.

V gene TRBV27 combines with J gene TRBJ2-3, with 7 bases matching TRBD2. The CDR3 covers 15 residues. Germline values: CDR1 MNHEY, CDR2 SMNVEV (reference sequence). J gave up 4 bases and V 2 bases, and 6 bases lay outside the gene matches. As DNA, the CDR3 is TGTGCCAGCAGTTTAAGCGGGGTGTACGCAGATACGCAGTATTTT. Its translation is CASSLSGVYADTQYF.

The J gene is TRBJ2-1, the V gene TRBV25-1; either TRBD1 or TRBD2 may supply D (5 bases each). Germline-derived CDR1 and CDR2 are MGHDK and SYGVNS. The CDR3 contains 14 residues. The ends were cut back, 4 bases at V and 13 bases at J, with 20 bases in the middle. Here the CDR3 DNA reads TGTGCCAGCAGTGGCTCCGGGACCTCAAGACTCCAGTTCTTC. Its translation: CASSGSGTSRLQFF.

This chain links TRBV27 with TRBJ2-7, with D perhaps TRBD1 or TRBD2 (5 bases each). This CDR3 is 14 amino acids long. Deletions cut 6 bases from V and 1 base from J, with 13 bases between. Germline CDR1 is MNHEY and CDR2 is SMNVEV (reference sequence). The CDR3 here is CASSGATGSYEQYF. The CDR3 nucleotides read TGTGCCAGCAGCGGGGCGACGGGATCCTACGAGCAGTACTTC.

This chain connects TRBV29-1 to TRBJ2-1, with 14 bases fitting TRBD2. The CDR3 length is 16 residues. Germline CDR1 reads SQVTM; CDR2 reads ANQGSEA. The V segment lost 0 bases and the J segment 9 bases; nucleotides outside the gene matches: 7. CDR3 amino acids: CSVEDSGTSGSGEQFF. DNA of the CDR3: TGCAGCGTTGAAGATAGCGGGACTAGCGGGAGCGGTGAGCAGTTCTTC.

The CDR3 bases are TGCGCCAGCAGCCAAGATTTCCAGCTCTCCTACGAGCAGTACTTC. The encoded protein is CASSQDFQLSYEQYF. This rearrangement joins TRBV4-3 to TRBJ2-7; no clear D. Trimming pared 0 bases from V and 0 bases from J, leaving 9 bases between. CDR1 and CDR2 (germline): LGHNA, YSLEER. CDR3 length equals 15 residues.

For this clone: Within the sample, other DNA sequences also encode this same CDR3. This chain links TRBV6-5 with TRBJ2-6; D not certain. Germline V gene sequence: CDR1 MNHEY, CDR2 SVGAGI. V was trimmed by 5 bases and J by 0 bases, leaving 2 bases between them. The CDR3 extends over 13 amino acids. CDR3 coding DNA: TGTGCCAGCAGTAGCTCTGGGGCCAACGTCCTGACTTTC. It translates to CASSSSGANVLTF.

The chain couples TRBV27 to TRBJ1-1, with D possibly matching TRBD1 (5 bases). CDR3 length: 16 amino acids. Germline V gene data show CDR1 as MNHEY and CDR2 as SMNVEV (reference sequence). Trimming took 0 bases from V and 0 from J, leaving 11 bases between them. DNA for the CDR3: TGTGCCAGCAGTTTATCGCTGGGGGGAATGAACACTGAAGCTTTCTTT. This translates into CASSLSLGGMNTEAFF.

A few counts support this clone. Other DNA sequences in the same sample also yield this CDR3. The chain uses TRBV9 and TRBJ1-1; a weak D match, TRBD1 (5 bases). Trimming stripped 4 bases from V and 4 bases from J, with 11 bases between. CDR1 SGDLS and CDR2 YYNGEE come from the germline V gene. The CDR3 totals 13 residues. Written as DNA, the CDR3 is TGTGCCAGCAGCCCCGGGGCGAGCACTGAAGCTTTCTTT. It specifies CASSPGASTEAFF.

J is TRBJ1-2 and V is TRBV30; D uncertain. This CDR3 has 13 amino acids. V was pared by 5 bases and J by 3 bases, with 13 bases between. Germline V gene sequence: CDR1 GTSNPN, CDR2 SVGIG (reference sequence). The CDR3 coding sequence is TGTGCCTGGGCCGAGGGAGGGCACTATGGCTACACCTTC. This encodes CAWAEGGHYGYTF.

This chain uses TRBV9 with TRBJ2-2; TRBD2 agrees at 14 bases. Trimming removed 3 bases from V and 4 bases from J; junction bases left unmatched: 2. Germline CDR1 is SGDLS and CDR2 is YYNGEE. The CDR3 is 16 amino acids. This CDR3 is CASSGGLAGVTGELFF. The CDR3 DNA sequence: TGTGCCAGCAGCGGGGGACTAGCGGGAGTCACCGGGGAGCTGTTTTTT.

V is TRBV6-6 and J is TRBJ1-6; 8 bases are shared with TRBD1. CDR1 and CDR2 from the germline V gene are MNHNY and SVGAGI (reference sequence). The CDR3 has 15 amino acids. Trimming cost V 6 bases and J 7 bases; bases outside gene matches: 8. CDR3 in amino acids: CASRPRQGHNSPLHF. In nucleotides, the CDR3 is TGTGCCAGCAGACCCAGACAGGGGCACAATTCACCCCTCCACTTT.

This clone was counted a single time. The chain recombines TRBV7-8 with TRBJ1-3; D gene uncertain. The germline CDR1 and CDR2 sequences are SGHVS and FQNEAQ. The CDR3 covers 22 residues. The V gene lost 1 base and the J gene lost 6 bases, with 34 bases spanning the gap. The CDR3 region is CASSLVGFGVLLPKRKENTIYF. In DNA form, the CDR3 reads TGTGCCAGCAGCTTAGTGGGTTTTGGGGTCCTTCTCCCCAAGCGTAAGGAAAACACCATATATTTT.

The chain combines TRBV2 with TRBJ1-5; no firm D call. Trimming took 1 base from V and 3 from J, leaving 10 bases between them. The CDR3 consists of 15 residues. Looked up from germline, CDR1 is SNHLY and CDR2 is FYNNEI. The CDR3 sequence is CASSEELFLNQPQHF. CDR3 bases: TGTGCCAGCAGTGAAGAATTATTTCTCAATCAGCCCCAGCATTTT.

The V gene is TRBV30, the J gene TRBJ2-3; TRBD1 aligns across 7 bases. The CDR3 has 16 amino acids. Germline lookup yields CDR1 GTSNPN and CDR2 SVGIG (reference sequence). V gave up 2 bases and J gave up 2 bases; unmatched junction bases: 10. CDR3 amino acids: CAWSPEGGENTDTQYF. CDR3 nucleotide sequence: TGTGCCTGGAGTCCGGAAGGGGGCGAGAACACAGATACGCAGTATTTT.

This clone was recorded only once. The DNA for the CDR3 is TGTGCCAGCAGCTCCGTTTCCCAAGCCCCCGATACGCAGTATTTT. This encodes CASSSVSQAPDTQYF. The chain is built from TRBV7-9 and TRBJ2-3; D is unresolved. Germline lookup yields CDR1 SEHNR and CDR2 FQNEAQ (reference sequence). CDR3 size: 15 residues. V dropped 4 bases and J dropped 6 bases, with 17 bases sitting between them.

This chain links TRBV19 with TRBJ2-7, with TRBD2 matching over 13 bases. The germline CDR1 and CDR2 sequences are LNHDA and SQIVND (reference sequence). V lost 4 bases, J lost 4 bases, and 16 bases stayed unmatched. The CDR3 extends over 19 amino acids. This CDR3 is CASSTRDGTSGTKGYEQYF. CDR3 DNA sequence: TGTGCCAGTAGTACAAGGGACGGGACTAGCGGGACGAAAGGATACGAGCAGTACTTC.